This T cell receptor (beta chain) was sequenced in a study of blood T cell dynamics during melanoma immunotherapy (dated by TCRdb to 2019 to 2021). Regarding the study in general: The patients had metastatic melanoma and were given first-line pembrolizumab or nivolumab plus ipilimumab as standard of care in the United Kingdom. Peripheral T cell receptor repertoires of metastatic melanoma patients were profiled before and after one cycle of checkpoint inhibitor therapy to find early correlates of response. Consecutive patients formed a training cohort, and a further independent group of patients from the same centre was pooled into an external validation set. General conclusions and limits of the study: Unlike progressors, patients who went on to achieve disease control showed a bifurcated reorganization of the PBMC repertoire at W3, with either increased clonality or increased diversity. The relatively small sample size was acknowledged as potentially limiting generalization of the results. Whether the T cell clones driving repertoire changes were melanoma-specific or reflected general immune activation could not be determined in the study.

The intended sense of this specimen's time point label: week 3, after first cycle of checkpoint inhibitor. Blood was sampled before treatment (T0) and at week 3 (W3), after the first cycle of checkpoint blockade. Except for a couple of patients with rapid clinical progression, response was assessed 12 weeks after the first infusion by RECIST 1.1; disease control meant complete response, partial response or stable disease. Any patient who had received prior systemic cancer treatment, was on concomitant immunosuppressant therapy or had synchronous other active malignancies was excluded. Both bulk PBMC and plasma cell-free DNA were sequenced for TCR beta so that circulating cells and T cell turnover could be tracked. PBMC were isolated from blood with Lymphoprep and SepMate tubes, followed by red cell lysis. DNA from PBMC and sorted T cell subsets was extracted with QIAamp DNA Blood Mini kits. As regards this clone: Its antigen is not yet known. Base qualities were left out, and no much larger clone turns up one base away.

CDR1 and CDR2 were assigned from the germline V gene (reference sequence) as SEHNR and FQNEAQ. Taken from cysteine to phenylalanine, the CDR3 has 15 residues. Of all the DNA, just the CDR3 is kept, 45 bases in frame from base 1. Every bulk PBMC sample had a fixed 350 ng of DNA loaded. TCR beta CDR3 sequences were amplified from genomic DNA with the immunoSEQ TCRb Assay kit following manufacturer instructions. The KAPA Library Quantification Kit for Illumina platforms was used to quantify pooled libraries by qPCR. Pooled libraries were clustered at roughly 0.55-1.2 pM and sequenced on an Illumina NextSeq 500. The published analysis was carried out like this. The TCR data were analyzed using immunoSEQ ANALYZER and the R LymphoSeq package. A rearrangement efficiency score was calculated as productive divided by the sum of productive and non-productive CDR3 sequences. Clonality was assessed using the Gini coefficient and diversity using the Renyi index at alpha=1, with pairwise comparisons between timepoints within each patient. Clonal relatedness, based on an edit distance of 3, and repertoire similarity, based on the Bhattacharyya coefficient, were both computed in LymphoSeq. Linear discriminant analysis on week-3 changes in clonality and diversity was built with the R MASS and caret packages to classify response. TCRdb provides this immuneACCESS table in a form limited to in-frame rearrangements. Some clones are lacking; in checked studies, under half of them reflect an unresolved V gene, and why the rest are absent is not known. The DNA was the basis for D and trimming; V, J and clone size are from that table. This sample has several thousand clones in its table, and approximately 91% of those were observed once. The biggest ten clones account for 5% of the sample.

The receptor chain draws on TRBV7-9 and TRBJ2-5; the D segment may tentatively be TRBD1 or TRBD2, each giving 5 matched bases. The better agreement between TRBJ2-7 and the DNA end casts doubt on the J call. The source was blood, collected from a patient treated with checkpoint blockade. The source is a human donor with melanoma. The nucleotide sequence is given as TGTGCCAGCAGCTCCGCAAGGGACCCCACCTACGAGCAGTACTTC. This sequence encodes CASSSARDPTYEQYF.